This entry describes one TCR beta chain. The data derive from a study of blood T cell repertoires in COVID-19. Overall study context: Spain, Italy and the United States supplied samples that represented acute and convalescent COVID-19. The cDNA or gDNA used as material had been derived from T cells, B-cell-depleted T cells, or PBMCs.

The germline V gene encodes CDR1 SNHLY and CDR2 FYNNEI. There are 15 residues in the CDR3. V lost 6 bases to trimming and J lost 0 bases; unmatched junction nucleotides: 7. In the authors' workflow: Using reference gene primer amplification, nucleated cell counts were estimated. TCRdb's copy holds only in-frame clones and misses some; the assay was immunoSEQ multiplex PCR. V and J calls and clone size follow that table, whereas D and trimming were derived from the DNA. The table lists 87,000 or so clones, 87% of them singletons. The sequenced material came from peripheral blood. The chain joins TRBV2 to TRBJ1-2; 7 nucleotides line up with TRBD1. This receptor was identified in a human donor with acute or convalescent COVID-19. The donor label of this sample is uncertain. CDR3 bases: TGTGCCAGCAGCGACAGGGAAAGAGCTAACTATGGCTACACCTTC. Amino acid sequence: CASSDRERANYGYTF.